The entry that follows covers one T cell receptor beta chain sequence. Its antigen is currently unknown. At one of its ends the junction is not consistent with the germline gene, which may arise from a read error. There are 11 residues in the CDR3. Germline V gene data show CDR1 as LGHNA and CDR2 as YSLEER. Data came from immunoSEQ multiplex PCR; TCRdb stores just in-frame clones and leaves some out. The table includes some 88,000 clones, approximately 96% detected once. The source of the sample is a study of cytomegalovirus exposure and HLA in healthy donors. Study results and limitations: Cytomegalovirus association was listed for roughly 160 TCR beta chains. Reports showed the classifier diagnosing cytomegalovirus status with high specificity and sensitivity.

The chain recombines TRBV4-3 with TRBJ1-1; TRBD1 might be the D (5 bases). This clonotype was sampled from a man between 18 and 35 years old in good health and CMV-seronegative. Sequenced sample: PBMCs. In DNA form, the CDR3 reads TGCGCCAGCAGCCAAGGCCCCAGGGTGAACTTT. Protein product: CASSQGPRVNF.